This entry is about one T cell receptor (beta chain). Its antigen remains unidentified. Clones were sequenced by immunoSEQ multiplex PCR, and TCRdb holds only the in-frame ones, with some missing. The data hold 95,000 to 150,000 clones, with around 90% observed a single time. This entry belongs to a study of T cell responses to AZD1222 COVID-19 vaccine. Study-wide context: Analyses pooled second doses at about 4 or about 12 weeks. Study outcomes and limitations: Without day 14 samples, only post-peak T cell repertoires were studied. Clonal diversity was possibly underestimated, and white British individuals and females predominated among donors.

Germline V CDR1 and CDR2: LNHDA, SQIVND (reference sequence). J gave up 5 bases and V 6 bases, and 9 bases lay outside the gene matches. This CDR3 is 14 amino acids long. Sequences were derived from peripheral blood, sampled on day 0 of AZD1222 vaccination. This clonotype originated in an adult in good health. The chain links TRBV19 to TRBJ1-2; 7 bases fit TRBD1. The CDR3 spells CASRIRQGVYGYTF. The CDR3 nucleotides read TGTGCCAGTAGGATTCGACAGGGAGTTTATGGCTACACCTTC.